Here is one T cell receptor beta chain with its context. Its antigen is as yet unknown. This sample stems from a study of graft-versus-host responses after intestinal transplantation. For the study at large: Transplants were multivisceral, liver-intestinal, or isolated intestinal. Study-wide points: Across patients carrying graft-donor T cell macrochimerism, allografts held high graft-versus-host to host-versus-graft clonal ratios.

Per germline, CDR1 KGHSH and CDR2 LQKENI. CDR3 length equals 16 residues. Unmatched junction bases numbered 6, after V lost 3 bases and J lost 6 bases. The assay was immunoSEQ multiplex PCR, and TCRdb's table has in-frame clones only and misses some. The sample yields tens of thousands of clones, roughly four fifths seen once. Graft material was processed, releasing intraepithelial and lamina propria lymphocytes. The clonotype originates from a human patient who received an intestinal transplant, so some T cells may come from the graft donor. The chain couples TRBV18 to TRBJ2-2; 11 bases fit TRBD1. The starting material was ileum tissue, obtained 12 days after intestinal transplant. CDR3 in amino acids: CASSPAGTGGPGELFF. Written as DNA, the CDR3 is TGTGCCAGCTCACCTGCCGGGACAGGGGGACCCGGGGAGCTGTTTTTT.